This passage covers 29 T cell receptor beta chains from one sample sequenced in a study of T cell repertoires in aging, cancer and after chemotherapy. Multiplex touch-down PCR with TRB-A/B primers amplified rearranged V-D-J TRB sequences. MiXCR, applied by TCRdb to the multiplex PCR reads, yields one record per CDR3 protein. In the table there are about 10,000 distinct CDR3 sequences, approximately 37% of which are singletons. The template was genomic DNA from peripheral blood, not RNA. Sequenced sample: blood. These receptor sequences come from a human donor in good health.

This clonotype came up a few times. V and J are TRBV4-2 and TRBJ1-5; unclear D gene. The germline V gene has CDR1 LGHNA and CDR2 YNFKEQ. There are 13 residues in the CDR3. Trimming took off 0 bases at V and 1 base at J, with 1 base between the two ends. CDR3 in DNA: TGTGCCAGCAGCCAAGAAAGCAATCAGCCCCAGCATTTT. Its translation is CASSQESNQPQHF.

This clonotype was counted between two and nine times. The rearrangement joins TRBV30 to TRBJ1-1, with D uncertain. The CDR3 runs 14 residues. With 2 bases removed from V and 1 base from J, the gap between germline ends came to 11 bases. Germline V lookup: CDR1 GTSNPN, CDR2 SVGIG (reference sequence). The CDR3 nucleotides read TGTGCCTGGAGTCCGCCGGGGAGGAACACTGAAGCTTTCTTT. Its protein product is CAWSPPGRNTEAFF. Full variable domain (missing parts from reference TRBV30 and TRBJ1-1): SQTIHQWPATLVQPVGSPLSLECTVEGTSNPNLYWYRQAAGRGLQLLFYSVGIGQISSEVPQNLSASRPQDRQFILSSKKLLLSDSGFYLCAWSPPGRNTEAFFGQGTRLTVV.

The J gene is TRBJ1-2, the V gene TRBV20-1; 7 bases match TRBD1. V was clipped by 3 bases and J by 5 bases; unmatched bases: 15. The CDR3 covers 16 residues. The V gene's germline CDR1 is DFQATT and CDR2 SNEGSKA (reference sequence). The CDR3 DNA reads as TGCAGTGCTAGGGACATCGGACAGGAGAGGGAATATGGCTACACCTTC. It codes for CSARDIGQEREYGYTF.

The chain combines TRBV27 with TRBJ2-3; D unresolved. CDR1 and CDR2 from the germline V gene are MNHEY and SMNVEV (reference sequence). V lost 3 bases, J lost 1 base, and 8 bases lay in between. CDR3 length: 14 residues. The CDR3 spells CASSFRVGTDTQYF. CDR3 coding DNA: TGTGCCAGCAGTTTTAGGGTCGGCACAGATACGCAGTATTTT.

This clonotype was counted only a few times. The rearrangement uses TRBV10-1 and TRBJ1-2, with 8 bases identical to TRBD1. V gave up 10 bases and J gave up 2 bases; unmatched junction bases: 6. The CDR3 extends over 13 amino acids. The germline V gene encodes CDR1 WNHNN and CDR2 SYGVQD (reference sequence). CDR3 sequence (DNA): TGCGCCAACTCGGGACAGGTAAACTATGGCTACACCTTC. This sequence encodes CANSGQVNYGYTF.

In its sample, this clonotype was seen a few times. The chain is built from TRBV4-2 and TRBJ1-2, with 7 bases aligning to TRBD1. The CDR3 is 14 amino acids. Losses at the gene ends were 2 bases for V and 7 bases for J; bases not matched to a gene: 7. From germline, CDR1 is LGHNA and CDR2 YNFKEQ. DNA for the CDR3: TGTGCCAGCAGCCAAATGTCAGGGGGAGGTGGCTACACCTTC. Its protein product is CASSQMSGGGGYTF.

The chain employs TRBV7-6 and TRBJ1-6, with no clear D. The V end lost 0 bases, the J end lost 0 bases, and 6 bases lay between the germline ends. The CDR3 sequence is 16 residues long. CDR1 SGHVS and CDR2 FNYEAQ come from the germline V gene. CDR3 coding DNA: TGTGCCAGCAGCTTAGCGGCCAGCTCCTATAATTCACCCCTCCACTTT. Translated: CASSLAASSYNSPLHF.

J is TRBJ1-4 and V is TRBV5-6; 10 bases are shared with TRBD1. The V gene's germline CDR1 is SGHDT and CDR2 YYEEEE. J was trimmed by 8 bases and V by 4 bases; bases with no gene match: 8. This CDR3 is 15 amino acids long. This CDR3 is CASSNPGQGREKLFF. For the CDR3, the DNA is TGTGCCAGCAGCAATCCGGGACAGGGGAGAGAAAAACTGTTTTTT.

The V call is TRBV5-6, the J call TRBJ2-3; no definite D call. Between the trimmed V and J ends, which lost 4 bases and 0 bases, there was a span of 15 bases. The CDR3 has 16 amino acids. Germline lookup yields CDR1 SGHDT and CDR2 YYEEEE. The CDR3 sequence: CASSRLLATSTDTQYF. CDR3 nucleotides: TGTGCCAGCAGCCGACTGTTAGCAACTAGCACAGATACGCAGTATTTT.

The gene calls are TRBV20-1 and TRBJ2-7, with 8 bases matching TRBD2. The CDR3 is made up of 13 amino acids. Germline-derived CDR1 and CDR2 are DFQATT and SNEGSKA (reference sequence). V lost 6 bases, J lost 3 bases, and 7 bases stayed unmatched. CDR3: CSADTGGSYEQYF. The CDR3 DNA reads TGCAGTGCGGACACGGGGGGGAGCTACGAGCAGTACTTC.

The gene calls are TRBV15 and TRBJ2-7; TRBD2 matches 8 bases. The V segment lost 2 bases and the J segment 1 base; nucleotides outside the gene matches: 1. CDR3 length: 14 residues. Germline V gene data show CDR1 as LNHNV and CDR2 as YYDKDF (reference sequence). The CDR3, as DNA: TGTGCCACCAGCAGACTAGCGGGTTCCTACGAGCAGTACTTC. Protein product: CATSRLAGSYEQYF.

The chain employs TRBV6-1 and TRBJ2-7, with unresolved D. V shed 5 bases and J shed 4 bases, with 18 bases lying between them. The CDR3 consists of 15 residues. Germline CDR1 MNHNS, CDR2 SASEGT. The chain's CDR3 is CASSYHTIDIYEQYV. The DNA for the CDR3 is TGTGCCAGCAGTTATCATACAATTGACATTTACGAGCAGTACGTC.

This clonotype was observed a handful of times. V gene TRBV30 combines with J gene TRBJ1-1; 9 bases line up with TRBD1. Losses at the gene ends were 2 bases for V and 2 bases for J; bases not matched to a gene: 6. There are 15 residues in the CDR3. The germline CDR1 and CDR2 sequences are GTSNPN and SVGIG (reference sequence). CDR3 loop: CAWSTGQGVNTEAFF. CDR3 in DNA: TGTGCCTGGAGTACGGGACAGGGAGTCAACACTGAAGCTTTCTTT.

A few counts support this clonotype. V usage is TRBV20-1 and J usage is TRBJ1-2; TRBD1 matches 8 bases. The V segment lost 6 bases and the J segment 4 bases; nucleotides outside the gene matches: 4. Germline V CDR1 and CDR2: DFQATT, SNEGSKA (reference sequence). This CDR3 spans 12 amino acids. The CDR3 nucleotides read TGCAGTGCCCCGGGACAGGCCTATGGCTACACCTTC. Its protein product is CSAPGQAYGYTF.

Concerning this clonotype: One base away lies a much larger clone, so this may be a sequencing read error. The rearrangement joins TRBV18 to TRBJ2-2; 11 bases match TRBD2. This CDR3 spans 17 amino acids. Germline V lookup: CDR1 KGHSH, CDR2 LQKENI. The CDR3 here is CDSSPTGLAEVLGELFF. DNA of the CDR3: TGTGACAGCTCACCAACGGGACTAGCGGAAGTCCTCGGGGAGCTGTTTTTT.

The rearrangement links TRBV20-1 to TRBJ2-1, with 12 nucleotides matching TRBD1. There are 14 residues in the CDR3. Germline V gene lookup returns CDR1 DFQATT and CDR2 SNEGSKA (reference sequence). V trimming: 6 bases; J trimming: 4 bases; junction bases outside the gene matches: 4. The CDR3 loop reads CSAPGQGAYNEQFF. The CDR3 DNA sequence: TGCAGTGCCCCGGGACAGGGGGCATACAATGAGCAGTTCTTC.

This clonotype occurred a few times. The gene calls are TRBV12-3 or TRBV12-4 and TRBJ2-2; 9 nucleotides align to TRBD1. CDR3 length equals 17 residues. The V gene end was trimmed by 6 bases and the J gene end by 3 bases; junction bases not matched to a gene: 11. The CDR3 is CASRAPEGQGYTGELFF. The CDR3 DNA sequence: TGTGCCAGCAGGGCTCCGGAAGGACAGGGGTACACCGGGGAGCTGTTTTTT.

The chain uses TRBV12-3 or TRBV12-4 and TRBJ2-4; D is perhaps TRBD1 (5 bases). The CDR3 runs to 14 residues. Trimming removed 4 bases at V and 1 base at J, with 8 bases between. CDR3 sequence reads: CASSWRQAKNIQYF. The CDR3, as DNA: TGTGCCAGCAGTTGGAGACAGGCCAAAAACATTCAGTACTTC.

The table lists this clonotype with a few counts. This chain joins TRBV20-1 and TRBJ2-1, with unresolved D. The CDR3 has 12 amino acids. V lost 3 bases and J 5 bases, leaving 8 bases between the germline ends. Germline assignment: CDR1 DFQATT and CDR2 SNEGSKA (reference sequence). The CDR3 reads CSARARNNEQFF. In nucleotides, the CDR3 is TGCAGTGCTAGGGCCAGAAACAATGAGCAGTTCTTC.

The chain has TRBV5-1 and TRBJ1-1, with a tentative D call TRBD1 (6 bases). Germline CDR1 and CDR2: SGHRS and YFSETQ. This CDR3 is 14 amino acids long. V dropped 4 bases and J dropped 8 bases, with 18 bases sitting between them. The CDR3 coding sequence is TGCGCCAGCAGCATTAACAGGGCAGGGAGGGAAGCTTTCTTT. Translated, it gives CASSINRAGREAFF.

The gene calls are TRBV19 and TRBJ1-3; TRBD1 agrees at 10 bases. This CDR3 comprises 19 residues. The germline V gene has CDR1 LNHDA and CDR2 SQIVND (reference sequence). The ends lost 8 bases at V and 0 bases at J; junction bases unmatched: 16. The CDR3 sequence: CASELTRDRGLSSGNTIYF. CDR3 nucleotides: TGTGCCAGTGAACTTACCCGGGACAGGGGATTATCCTCTGGAAACACCATATATTTT.

V gene TRBV5-1 combines with J gene TRBJ1-5; the D is unclear. Trimming took 0 bases from V and 0 from J, leaving 4 bases between them. The CDR3 sequence is 14 residues long. CDR1 and CDR2 from the germline V gene are SGHRS and YFSETQ. CDR3 residues: CASSLGLSNQPQHF. CDR3 sequence (DNA): TGCGCCAGCAGCTTGGGCCTTAGCAATCAGCCCCAGCATTTT.

A word on this clonotype: Mismatch with germline at one junction end may stem from a read error. The J gene is TRBJ1-6, the V gene TRBV15; tentative D call: TRBD1 (5 bases). Germline values: CDR1 LNHNV, CDR2 YYDKDF (reference sequence). The CDR3 has 15 amino acids. CDR3: CATSVLRADNSPPHF. The CDR3 nucleotides are TGTGCCACCAGCGTACTCAGGGCAGATAATTCACCCCCCCACTTT.

There are a few counts of this clonotype. The chain recombines TRBV6-5 with TRBJ2-7, with D perhaps assigned TRBD1 or TRBD2 (5 bases each). CDR1 is MNHEY, CDR2 SVGAGI, per germline. The CDR3 runs to 12 residues. V shed 3 bases and J shed 9 bases, with 12 bases lying between them. CDR3 nucleotide sequence: TGTGCCAGCAGTTATGGGGGTGAAACGCAGTACTTC. Translated, it gives CASSYGGETQYF.

The chain employs TRBV14 and TRBJ1-2; D is uncertain. Trimming took 0 bases from V and 0 from J, leaving 17 bases between them. This CDR3 has 18 residues. From germline, CDR1 is SGHDN and CDR2 FVKESK. CDR3 sequence: CASSQELLFGVSNYGYTF. CDR3 coding DNA: TGTGCCAGCAGCCAAGAACTTCTATTCGGGGTTTCTAACTATGGCTACACCTTC.

This clonotype was counted a few times. CDR3 DNA: TGCGCCAGCAGCTTGGGGGGGGAGTATTCACCCCTCCACTTT. This sequence encodes CASSLGGEYSPLHF. The V gene is TRBV5-1, the J gene TRBJ1-6, with D maybe TRBD1 (5 bases). V gave up 0 bases and J gave up 8 bases, with 9 bases separating them. The CDR3 runs to 14 residues. Germline CDR1 is SGHRS and CDR2 is YFSETQ.

There are a few counts of this clonotype. The J gene is TRBJ1-5, the V gene TRBV6-1; D gene ambiguous. CDR1 is MNHNS and CDR2 is SASEGT in the germline V gene. The CDR3 sequence is 14 residues long. With 3 bases removed from V and 6 bases from J, the gap between germline ends came to 12 bases. The CDR3 DNA is TGTGCCAGCAGTGACAGGCGGGGTGGTCAGCCCCAGCATTTT. This sequence encodes CASSDRRGGQPQHF.

A few counts support this clonotype. As DNA, the CDR3 is TGTGCCAGCAGCTTGGAGCGAGATACGCAGTATTTT. It translates to CASSLERDTQYF. This chain connects TRBV5-4 to TRBJ2-3; D not certain. V lost 0 bases and J 5 bases, leaving 4 bases between the germline ends. The germline V gene encodes CDR1 SGHNT and CDR2 YYREEE (reference sequence). This CDR3 is built from 12 residues.

The chain uses TRBV7-9 and TRBJ2-7; a weak D match, TRBD1 (5 bases). The CDR3 is 12 residues long. Germline loops: CDR1 SEHNR, CDR2 FQNEAQ (reference sequence). The V gene lost 1 base and the J gene lost 7 bases, with 8 bases spanning the gap. The CDR3 region is CASSLGGGEQYF. Here the CDR3 DNA reads TGTGCCAGCAGCTTAGGGGGCGGAGAGCAGTACTTC.